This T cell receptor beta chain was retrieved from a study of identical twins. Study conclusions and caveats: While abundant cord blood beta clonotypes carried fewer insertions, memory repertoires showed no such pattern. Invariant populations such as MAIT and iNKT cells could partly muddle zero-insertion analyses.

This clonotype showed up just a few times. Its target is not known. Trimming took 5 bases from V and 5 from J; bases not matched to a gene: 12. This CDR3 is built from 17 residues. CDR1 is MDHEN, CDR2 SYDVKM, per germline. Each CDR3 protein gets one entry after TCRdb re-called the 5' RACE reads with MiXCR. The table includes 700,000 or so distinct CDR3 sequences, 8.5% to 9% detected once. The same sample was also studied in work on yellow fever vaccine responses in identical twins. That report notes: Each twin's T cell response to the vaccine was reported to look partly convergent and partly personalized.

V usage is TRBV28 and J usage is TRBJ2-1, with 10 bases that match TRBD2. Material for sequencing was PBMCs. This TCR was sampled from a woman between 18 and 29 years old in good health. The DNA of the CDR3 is TGTGCCAGCAGTGACTCCCCTGGGCTAGCGGGGGACAATGAGCAGTTCTTC. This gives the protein CASSDSPGLAGDNEQFF.